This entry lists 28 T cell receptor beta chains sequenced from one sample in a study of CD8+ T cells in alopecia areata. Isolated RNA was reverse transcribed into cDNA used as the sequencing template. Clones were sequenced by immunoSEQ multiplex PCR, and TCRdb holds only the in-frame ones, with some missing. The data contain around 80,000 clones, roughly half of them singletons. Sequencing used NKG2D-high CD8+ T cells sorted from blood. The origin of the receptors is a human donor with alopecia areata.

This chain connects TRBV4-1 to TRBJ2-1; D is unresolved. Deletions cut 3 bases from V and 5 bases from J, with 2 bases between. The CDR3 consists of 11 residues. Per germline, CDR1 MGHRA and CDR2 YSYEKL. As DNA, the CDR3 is TGCGCCAGCAGCCACAACAATGAGCAGTTCTTC. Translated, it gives CASSHNNEQFF.

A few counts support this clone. The CDR3 DNA is TGTGCCAGCGCGGGGTCACTGTTGCAAGAGACCCAGTACTTC. It codes for CASAGSLLQETQYF. This chain joins TRBV2 and TRBJ2-5, with TRBD2 as a possible D gene (6 bases). The V gene's germline CDR1 is SNHLY and CDR2 FYNNEI. The length of the CDR3 is 14 residues. The ends were cut back, 8 bases at V and 2 bases at J, with 15 bases in the middle.

This chain's CDR3 is CASASGREQFF. The CDR3 bases are TGTGCCAGCGCCTCGGGCCGTGAGCAGTTCTTC. The chain combines TRBV18 with TRBJ2-1, with D uncertain. This CDR3 has 11 residues. CDR1 is KGHSH, CDR2 LQKENI, per germline. Trimming pared 8 bases from V and 9 bases from J, leaving 11 bases between.

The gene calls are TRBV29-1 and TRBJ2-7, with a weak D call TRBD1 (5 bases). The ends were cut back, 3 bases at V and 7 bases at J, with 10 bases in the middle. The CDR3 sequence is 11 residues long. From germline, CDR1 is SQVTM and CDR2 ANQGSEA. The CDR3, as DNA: TGCAGCGTTGATTTTCAGGGAGAGCAGTACTTC. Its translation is CSVDFQGEQYF.

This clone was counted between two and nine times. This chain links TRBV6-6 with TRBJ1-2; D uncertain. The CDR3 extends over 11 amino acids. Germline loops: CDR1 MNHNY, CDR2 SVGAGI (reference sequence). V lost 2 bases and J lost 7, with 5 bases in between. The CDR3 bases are TGTGCCAGCAGTTACGACGGTGGCTACACCTTC. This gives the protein CASSYDGGYTF.

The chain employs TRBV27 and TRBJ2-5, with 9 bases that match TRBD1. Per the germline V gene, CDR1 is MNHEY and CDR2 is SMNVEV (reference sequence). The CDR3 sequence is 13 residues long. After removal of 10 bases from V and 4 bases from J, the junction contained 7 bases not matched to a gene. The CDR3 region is CAIGQGLRETQYF. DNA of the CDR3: TGTGCCATCGGACAGGGGCTGAGAGAGACCCAGTACTTC.

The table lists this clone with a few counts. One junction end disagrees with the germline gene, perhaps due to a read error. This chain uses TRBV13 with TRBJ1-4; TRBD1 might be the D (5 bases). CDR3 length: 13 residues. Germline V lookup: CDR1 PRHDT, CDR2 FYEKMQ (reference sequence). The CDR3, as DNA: TGTGCCAGCAGCCTAGGGGCTAATGAAAAACTGTTTTTT. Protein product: CASSLGANEKLFF.

The CDR3 loop reads CSGGTQYF. CDR3 nucleotide sequence: TGCAGTGGAGGTACGCAGTATTTT. The V gene is TRBV20-1, the J gene TRBJ2-3; D gene uncertain. Trimming left V 7 bases short and J 8 bases short, with 4 bases between. The V gene's germline CDR1 is DFQATT and CDR2 SNEGSKA (reference sequence). The CDR3 is made up of 8 amino acids.

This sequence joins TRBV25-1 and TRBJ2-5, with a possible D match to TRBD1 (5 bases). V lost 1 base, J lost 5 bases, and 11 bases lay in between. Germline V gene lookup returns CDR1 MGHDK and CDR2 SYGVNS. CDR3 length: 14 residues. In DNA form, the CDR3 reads TGTGCCAGCAGTGAATTGGACAATTTGGAGACCCAGTACTTC. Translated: CASSELDNLETQYF.

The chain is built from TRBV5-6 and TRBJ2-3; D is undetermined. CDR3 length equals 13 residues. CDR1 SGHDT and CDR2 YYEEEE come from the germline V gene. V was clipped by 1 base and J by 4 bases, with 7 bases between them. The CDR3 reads CASSLRPADTQYF. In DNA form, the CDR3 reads TGTGCCAGCAGCTTGCGGCCGGCAGATACGCAGTATTTT.

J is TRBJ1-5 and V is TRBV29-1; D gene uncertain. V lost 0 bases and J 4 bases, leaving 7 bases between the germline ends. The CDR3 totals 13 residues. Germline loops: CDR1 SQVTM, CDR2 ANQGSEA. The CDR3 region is CSVEDGGNQPQHF. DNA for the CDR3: TGCAGCGTTGAAGACGGAGGGAATCAGCCCCAGCATTTT.

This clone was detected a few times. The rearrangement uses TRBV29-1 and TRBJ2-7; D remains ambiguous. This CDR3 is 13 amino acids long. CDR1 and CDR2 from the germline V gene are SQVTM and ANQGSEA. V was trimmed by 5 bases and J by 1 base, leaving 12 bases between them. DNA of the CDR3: TGCAGCGTTTACGCCGACAATTCCTACGAGCAGTACTTC. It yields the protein CSVYADNSYEQYF.

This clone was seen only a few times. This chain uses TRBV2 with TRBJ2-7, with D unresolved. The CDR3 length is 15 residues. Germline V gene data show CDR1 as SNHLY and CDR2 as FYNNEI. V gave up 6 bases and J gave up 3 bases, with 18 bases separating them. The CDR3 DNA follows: TGTGCCAGCAGCCCAAGAGACGGACGCGACTACGAGCAGTACTTC. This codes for CASSPRDGRDYEQYF.

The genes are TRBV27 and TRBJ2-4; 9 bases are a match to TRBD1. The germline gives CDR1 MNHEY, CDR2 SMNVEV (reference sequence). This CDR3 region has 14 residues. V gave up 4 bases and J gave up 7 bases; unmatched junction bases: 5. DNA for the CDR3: TGTGCCAGCAGTTCGGACAGGGGTATTAACATTCAGTACTTC. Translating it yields CASSSDRGINIQYF.

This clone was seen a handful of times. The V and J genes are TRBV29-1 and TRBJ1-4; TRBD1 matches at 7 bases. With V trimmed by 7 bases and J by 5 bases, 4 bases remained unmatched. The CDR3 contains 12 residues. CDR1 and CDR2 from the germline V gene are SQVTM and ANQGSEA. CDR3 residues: CSAWGQNEKLFF. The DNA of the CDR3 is TGCAGCGCTTGGGGACAGAATGAAAAACTGTTTTTT.

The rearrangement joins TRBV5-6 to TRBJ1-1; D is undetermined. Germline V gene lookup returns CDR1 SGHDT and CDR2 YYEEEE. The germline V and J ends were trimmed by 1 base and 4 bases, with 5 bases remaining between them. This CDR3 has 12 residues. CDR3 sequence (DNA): TGTGCCAGCAGCTTGATGTCCACTGAAGCTTTCTTT. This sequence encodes CASSLMSTEAFF.

This CDR3 is CSAIPVLSGNTIYF. The CDR3 nucleotides read TGCAGCGCAATTCCGGTGCTCTCTGGAAACACCATATATTTT. The chain uses TRBV29-1 and TRBJ1-3; no definite D call. The CDR3 sequence is 14 residues long. Germline CDR1 and CDR2: SQVTM and ANQGSEA. Trimming stripped 7 bases from V and 0 bases from J, with 13 bases between.

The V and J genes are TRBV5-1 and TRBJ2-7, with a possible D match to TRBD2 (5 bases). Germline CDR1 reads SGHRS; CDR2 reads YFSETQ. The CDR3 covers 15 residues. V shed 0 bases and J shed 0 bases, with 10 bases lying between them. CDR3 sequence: CASSLGVDYSYEQYF. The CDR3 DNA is TGCGCCAGCAGCTTGGGGGTTGACTACTCCTACGAGCAGTACTTC.

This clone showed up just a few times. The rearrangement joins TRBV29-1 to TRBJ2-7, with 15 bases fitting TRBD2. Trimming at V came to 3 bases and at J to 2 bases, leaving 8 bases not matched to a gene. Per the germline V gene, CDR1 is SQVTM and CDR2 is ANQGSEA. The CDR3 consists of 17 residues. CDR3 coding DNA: TGCAGCGTTGACGGACTAGCGGGGGGGCTGGATCCCTACGAGCAGTACTTC. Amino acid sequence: CSVDGLAGGLDPYEQYF.

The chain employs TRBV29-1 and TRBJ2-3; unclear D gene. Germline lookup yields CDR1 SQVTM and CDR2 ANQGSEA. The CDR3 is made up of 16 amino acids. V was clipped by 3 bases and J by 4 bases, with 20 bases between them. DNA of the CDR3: TGCAGCGTTGATGTGCTCGTTAAAGAACGGGCAGATACGCAGTATTTT. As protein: CSVDVLVKERADTQYF.

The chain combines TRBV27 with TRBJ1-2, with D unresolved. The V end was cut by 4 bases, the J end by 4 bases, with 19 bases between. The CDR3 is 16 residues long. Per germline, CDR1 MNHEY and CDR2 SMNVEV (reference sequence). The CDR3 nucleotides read TGTGCCAGCAGTTCTCGAATCGAAGGCCCGGGCTATGGCTACACCTTC. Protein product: CASSSRIEGPGYGYTF.

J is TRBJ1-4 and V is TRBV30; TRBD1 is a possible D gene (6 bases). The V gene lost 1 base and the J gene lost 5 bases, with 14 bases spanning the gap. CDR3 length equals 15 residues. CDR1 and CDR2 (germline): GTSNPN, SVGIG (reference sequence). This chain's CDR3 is CAWSEPDRTNEKLFF. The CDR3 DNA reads TGTGCCTGGAGTGAACCCGACAGGACCAATGAAAAACTGTTTTTT. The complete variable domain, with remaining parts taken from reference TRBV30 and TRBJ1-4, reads SQTIHQWPATLVQPVGSPLSLECTVEGTSNPNLYWYRQAAGRGLQLLFYSVGIGQISSEVPQNLSASRPQDRQFILSSKKLLLSDSGFYLCAWSEPDRTNEKLFFGSGTQLSVL.

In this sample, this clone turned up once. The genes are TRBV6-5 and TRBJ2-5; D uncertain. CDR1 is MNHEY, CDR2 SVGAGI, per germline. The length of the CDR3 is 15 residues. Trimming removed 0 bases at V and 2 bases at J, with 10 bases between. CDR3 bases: TGTGCCAGCAGTTACTCGGTCCAGTTACAAGAGACCCAGTACTTC. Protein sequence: CASSYSVQLQETQYF.

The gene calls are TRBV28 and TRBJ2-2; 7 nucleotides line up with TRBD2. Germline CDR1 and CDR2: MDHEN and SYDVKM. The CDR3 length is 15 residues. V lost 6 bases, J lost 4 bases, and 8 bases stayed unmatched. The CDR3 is CASSGTTRGTGELFF. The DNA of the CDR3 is TGTGCCAGCAGCGGGACTACCCGAGGCACCGGGGAGCTGTTTTTT.

The CDR3 sequence is CASSLSGGGSYEQYF. For the CDR3, the DNA is TGTGCCAGCAGTTTATCAGGGGGCGGCTCCTACGAGCAGTACTTC. The gene calls are TRBV27 and TRBJ2-7; TRBD1 matches at 7 bases. Losses at the gene ends were 0 bases for V and 0 bases for J; bases not matched to a gene: 2. The CDR3 totals 15 residues. Germline V lookup: CDR1 MNHEY, CDR2 SMNVEV (reference sequence).

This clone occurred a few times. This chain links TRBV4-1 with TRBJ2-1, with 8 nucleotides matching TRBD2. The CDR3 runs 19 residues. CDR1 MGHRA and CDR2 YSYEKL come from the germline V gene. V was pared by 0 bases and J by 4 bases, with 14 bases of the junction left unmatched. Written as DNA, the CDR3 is TGCGCCAGCAGCCAAGAGCCCGGGGACACTAGCGGCCTTTACAATGAGCAGTTCTTC. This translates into CASSQEPGDTSGLYNEQFF.

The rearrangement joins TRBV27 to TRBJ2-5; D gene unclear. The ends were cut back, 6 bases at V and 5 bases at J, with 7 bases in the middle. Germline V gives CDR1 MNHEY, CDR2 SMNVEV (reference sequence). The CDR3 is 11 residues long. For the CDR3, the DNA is TGTGCCAGCAGACTTAAGGAGACCCAGTACTTC. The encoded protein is CASRLKETQYF.

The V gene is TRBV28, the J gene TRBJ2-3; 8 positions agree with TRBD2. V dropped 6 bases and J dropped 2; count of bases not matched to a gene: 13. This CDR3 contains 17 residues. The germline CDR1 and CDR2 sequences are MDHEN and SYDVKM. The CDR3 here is CASRKDTSGPFTDTQYF. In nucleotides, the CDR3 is TGTGCCAGCAGAAAAGATACTAGCGGACCCTTCACAGATACGCAGTATTTT.